Each of the 10 T cell receptor beta chains below was sequenced from the same sample in a study of cytomegalovirus exposure and HLA in healthy donors. The protocol was immunoSEQ multiplex PCR, while the TCRdb copy is restricted to in-frame clones and leaves out a portion. This sample carries 200,000 to 300,000 clones, 86% of them seen once, and the ten largest clones take around 1.2%. Input material: PBMCs. All receptors derive from a woman in her twenties or thirties in good health and CMV-seropositive.

The chain employs TRBV6-5 and TRBJ2-3; possibly TRBD2 for D (6 bases). Deletions cut 0 bases from V and 10 bases from J, with 14 bases between. Looked up from germline, CDR1 is MNHEY and CDR2 is SVGAGI. The CDR3 length is 14 residues. The DNA of the CDR3 is TGTGCCAGCAGTTACTCTCCGACTAGACAAGCGCAGTATTTT. Its translation: CASSYSPTRQAQYF.

The chain has TRBV28 and TRBJ2-7; D perhaps matches TRBD2 (6 bases). Germline V gene data show CDR1 as MDHEN and CDR2 as SYDVKM. The CDR3 extends over 15 amino acids. The V end lost 7 bases, the J end lost 2 bases, and 18 bases lay between the germline ends. CDR3: CASNLEGSGTYEQYF. CDR3 in DNA: TGTGCCAGCAACCTGGAGGGTAGCGGCACCTACGAGCAGTACTTC.

The gene calls are TRBV6-5 and TRBJ1-1; D is undetermined. Germline CDR1 reads MNHEY; CDR2 reads SVGAGI. The CDR3 spans 13 residues. Trimming took off 2 bases at V and 4 bases at J, with 8 bases between the two ends. The CDR3 DNA reads as TGTGCCAGCAGTTACCCATTGGCCACTGAAGCTTTCTTT. Protein product: CASSYPLATEAFF.

The chain links TRBV4-1 to TRBJ2-4, with D perhaps TRBD2 (6 bases). Per germline, CDR1 MGHRA and CDR2 YSYEKL. The length of the CDR3 is 16 residues. Trimming removed 2 bases from V and 0 bases from J, with 11 bases in between. The CDR3 region is CASSQNAGRAKNIQYF. For the CDR3, the DNA is TGCGCCAGCAGCCAAAACGCGGGACGAGCCAAAAACATTCAGTACTTC.

V gene TRBV30 combines with J gene TRBJ1-1, with 7 bases identical to TRBD1. Germline assignment: CDR1 GTSNPN and CDR2 SVGIG (reference sequence). The length of the CDR3 is 15 residues. Trimming at V came to 4 bases and at J to 0 bases, leaving 8 bases not matched to a gene. CDR3 coding DNA: TGTGCCTGGAACAGGGGCGAATTGATGAACACTGAAGCTTTCTTT. This codes for CAWNRGELMNTEAFF.

This clone has a single count. The J gene is TRBJ2-1, the V gene TRBV18; TRBD2 matches 13 bases. V dropped 4 bases and J dropped 5; count of bases not matched to a gene: 8. Germline loops: CDR1 KGHSH, CDR2 LQKENI. This CDR3 is built from 17 residues. The CDR3 protein is CASSRPGLAGSHNEQFF. CDR3 bases: TGTGCCAGCTCACGACCGGGACTAGCGGGATCTCACAATGAGCAGTTCTTC.

On this clone itself: Other DNA variants within this sample encode the same CDR3. The chain joins TRBV18 to TRBJ2-1; 14 bases match TRBD2. V lost 3 bases and J lost 5; bases outside the gene matches: 0. There are 15 residues in the CDR3. The germline V gene has CDR1 KGHSH and CDR2 LQKENI. In DNA form, the CDR3 reads TGTGCCAGCTCACCGGGACTAGCGGGAGACAATGAGCAGTTCTTC. Translation: CASSPGLAGDNEQFF. Full variable domain (remainder filled in from reference TRBV18 and TRBJ2-1): NAGVMQNPRHLVRRRGQEARLRCSPMKGHSHVYWYRQLPEEGLKFMVYLQKENIIDESGMPKERFSAEFPKEGPSILRIQQVVRGDSAAYFCASSPGLAGDNEQFFGPGTRLTVL.

The sample holds a few counts of this clone. The chain employs TRBV10-3 and TRBJ1-2; D unresolved. Trimming stripped 0 bases from V and 1 base from J, with 6 bases between. CDR1 and CDR2 (germline): ENHRY, SYGVKD. This CDR3 comprises 14 residues. CDR3 nucleotide sequence: TGTGCCATCAGTGAGTCCGGGAGTAACTATGGCTACACCTTC. Protein sequence: CAISESGSNYGYTF.

V gene TRBV7-6 combines with J gene TRBJ2-2, with 10 bases that match TRBD2. The trim removed 0 bases at V and 6 bases at J, leaving 4 bases unmatched. CDR1 and CDR2 (germline): SGHVS, FNYEAQ. The CDR3 covers 16 residues. The CDR3 loop is CASSLALAGVSGELFF. The CDR3 DNA follows: TGTGCCAGCAGCTTAGCTCTAGCGGGAGTATCCGGGGAGCTGTTTTTT.

V gene TRBV5-1 combines with J gene TRBJ2-5; tentative D call: TRBD1 (5 bases). V lost 0 bases and J 5 bases, leaving 14 bases between the germline ends. CDR3 size: 15 residues. The germline V gene encodes CDR1 SGHRS and CDR2 YFSETQ. CDR3 in DNA: TGCGCCAGCAGCTTGGCCCAGGGATTGGAGGAGACCCAGTACTTC. Its translation is CASSLAQGLEETQYF.